What follows are 30 T cell receptor beta chains derived from one specimen sequenced in a study of T-cell reconstitution after alpha-beta-depleted transplantation in children. Researchers prepared the TCRbeta library using unique molecular identifiers, the study reports. TCRdb re-derived calls from the PCR reads in MiXCR, one entry per CDR3 protein. The repertoire has about 540,000 distinct CDR3 sequences, 25% to 30% of them found once; the top ten carry about a third. Sequencing used PBMCs, obtained before TCRalphabeta/CD19-depleted stem cell transplant. The receptors were sampled from a boy younger than two with Wiskott-Aldrich syndrome, due to receive a stem cell transplant.

The CDR3 here is CASSQAAGGSRETQYF. In DNA, the CDR3 is TGTGCCAGCAGCCAAGCCGCGGGAGGGAGCCGAGAGACCCAGTACTTC. The chain joins TRBV3-1 to TRBJ2-5, with 9 positions matching TRBD2. The trim removed 1 base at V and 4 bases at J, leaving 7 bases unmatched. This CDR3 has 16 amino acids. CDR1 LGHDT and CDR2 YNNKEL come from the germline V gene (reference sequence).

V and J are TRBV5-1 and TRBJ2-3; tentatively, D is TRBD2 (5 bases). The CDR3 sequence is 15 residues long. Trimming took 1 base from V and 4 from J, leaving 13 bases between them. The germline V gene encodes CDR1 SGHRS and CDR2 YFSETQ. Here the CDR3 reads CASSLRAASADTQYF. The DNA for the CDR3 is TGCGCCAGCAGCTTGAGAGCGGCGTCGGCAGATACGCAGTATTTT.

This clonotype was seen a single time. The chain carries TRBV5-1 and TRBJ2-3, with 13 bases that match TRBD2. The germline V gene has CDR1 SGHRS and CDR2 YFSETQ. The CDR3 contains 18 residues. With 3 bases clipped from V and 0 bases from J, the junction kept 7 bases outside the gene matches. The CDR3 reads CASSWGLAGTTSTDTQYF. CDR3 nucleotides: TGCGCCAGCAGCTGGGGACTAGCGGGAACAACTAGCACAGATACGCAGTATTTT.

The CDR3 DNA reads TGCGCCAGCAGCTTGGACCGGGGAATAGCGGCCTACAATGAGCAGTTCTTC. It encodes CASSLDRGIAAYNEQFF. The chain links TRBV5-1 to TRBJ2-1; a weak D match, TRBD2 (6 bases). The CDR3 extends over 17 amino acids. From germline, CDR1 is SGHRS and CDR2 YFSETQ. Trimming cost V 0 bases and J 2 bases, with 15 bases left between them. Full variable domain (rest looked up from reference TRBV5-1 and TRBJ2-1): KAGVTQTPRYLIKTRGQQVTLSCSPISGHRSVSWYQQTPGQGLQFLFEYFSETQRNKGNFPGRFSGRQFSNSRSEMNVSTLELGDSALYLCASSLDRGIAAYNEQFFGPGTRLTVL.

This chain uses TRBV5-1 with TRBJ2-1; tentative D call: TRBD2 (5 bases). The germline V gene has CDR1 SGHRS and CDR2 YFSETQ. Trimming shortened V by 4 bases and J by 7 bases, and 15 bases separated the two germline ends. This CDR3 has 14 residues. The chain's CDR3 is CASSVSSWENEQFF. DNA of the CDR3: TGCGCCAGCAGCGTCTCTAGCTGGGAGAATGAGCAGTTCTTC.

This chain links TRBV5-8 with TRBJ2-7; TRBD1 agrees at 8 bases. Trimming cost V 0 bases and J 4 bases; bases outside gene matches: 6. CDR3 size: 15 residues. From germline, CDR1 is SGHTS and CDR2 YDEGEE. For the CDR3, the DNA is TGTGCCAGCAGCTTGGGTCCGGGACAGGTTTACGAGCAGTACTTC. Encoded protein: CASSLGPGQVYEQYF.

This clonotype showed up just a few times. The rearrangement uses TRBV28 and TRBJ2-1, with TRBD2 matching 10 bases. The CDR3 has 15 residues. V lost 10 bases to trimming and J lost 5 bases; unmatched junction nucleotides: 11. The germline V gene has CDR1 MDHEN and CDR2 SYDVKM. The CDR3 reads CAIGEPSGRNNEQFF. The CDR3 DNA follows: TGTGCCATCGGGGAACCTAGCGGGAGAAACAATGAGCAGTTCTTC.

The V call is TRBV7-3, the J call TRBJ2-1; 12 bases are shared with TRBD2. Germline CDR1 reads SGHTA; CDR2 reads FQGTGA. V lost 5 bases, J lost 9 bases, and 5 bases stayed unmatched. CDR3 size: 14 residues. CDR3 DNA sequence: TGTGCCAGCAGCCAAACTAGCGGGAGGACTGAGCAGTTCTTC. Translating it yields CASSQTSGRTEQFF.

The rearrangement links TRBV20-1 to TRBJ2-1; the D is unclear. The CDR3 runs 13 residues. V was trimmed by 5 bases and J by 5 bases, leaving 13 bases between them. Germline CDR1 reads DFQATT; CDR2 reads SNEGSKA (reference sequence). This CDR3 reads CSASTDGNNEQFF. DNA for the CDR3: TGCAGTGCTTCGACTGACGGAAACAATGAGCAGTTCTTC.

A few counts support this clonotype. The gene calls are TRBV4-2 and TRBJ2-5, with 8 bases fitting TRBD2. Per germline, CDR1 LGHNA and CDR2 YNFKEQ. The V segment lost 0 bases and the J segment 4 bases; nucleotides outside the gene matches: 4. This CDR3 comprises 15 residues. CDR3 sequence: CASSQDIGLAETQYF. In DNA, the CDR3 is TGTGCCAGCAGCCAAGATATAGGACTAGCAGAGACCCAGTACTTC.

This clonotype was found a few times. This chain joins TRBV12-3 or TRBV12-4 and TRBJ1-3; 10 bases line up with TRBD1. The CDR3 contains 18 residues. The V gene end was trimmed by 5 bases and the J gene end by 0 bases; junction bases not matched to a gene: 10. The CDR3 region has the DNA TGTGCCAGCAGTCCCCGAAGACAGGGGGCCTACTCTGGAAACACCATATATTTT. Its protein is CASSPRRQGAYSGNTIYF.

This clonotype was recorded a few times. V usage is TRBV5-6 and J usage is TRBJ2-7; the D gene is possibly TRBD1 (7 bases). V shed 4 bases and J shed 2 bases, with 16 bases lying between them. The CDR3 is made up of 15 amino acids. Germline V gives CDR1 SGHDT, CDR2 YYEEEE. The chain's CDR3 is CASSGGDSRAYEQYF. The CDR3 DNA reads TGTGCCAGCAGCGGCGGGGACAGTCGGGCCTACGAGCAGTACTTC.

The gene calls are TRBV4-1 and TRBJ2-6; 7 bases are shared with TRBD1. CDR1 and CDR2 from the germline V gene are MGHRA and YSYEKL. The V and J ends lost 0 bases and 2 bases, in that order; junction bases with no gene match: 7. This CDR3 region has 18 residues. CDR3 sequence reads: CASSQDSLQGAGANVLTF. The CDR3, as DNA: TGCGCCAGCAGCCAAGATTCGTTGCAGGGGGCTGGGGCCAACGTCCTGACTTTC.

The chain employs TRBV5-1 and TRBJ2-3; a possible D gene is TRBD2 (6 bases). The CDR3 is made up of 14 amino acids. V dropped 3 bases and J dropped 2 bases, with 10 bases sitting between them. CDR1 is SGHRS and CDR2 is YFSETQ in the germline V gene. This CDR3 is CASSSSAATDTQYF. The CDR3 coding sequence is TGCGCCAGCAGCTCTAGCGCGGCCACAGATACGCAGTATTTT.

This chain connects TRBV20-1 to TRBJ2-5; D gene ambiguous. Deletions cut 0 bases from V and 4 bases from J, with 12 bases between. CDR3 length: 14 amino acids. The germline V gene encodes CDR1 DFQATT and CDR2 SNEGSKA (reference sequence). CDR3 sequence reads: CSARDWKVSETQYF. The CDR3 DNA reads as TGCAGTGCTAGAGATTGGAAAGTGTCAGAGACCCAGTACTTC.

The chain is built from TRBV20-1 and TRBJ2-5, with 9 bases identical to TRBD2. J gave up 6 bases and V 5 bases, and 1 base lay outside the gene matches. This CDR3 is 11 amino acids long. Germline CDR1 is DFQATT and CDR2 is SNEGSKA (reference sequence). CDR3 protein: CSALAGKTQYF. Written as DNA, the CDR3 is TGCAGTGCTCTAGCGGGAAAGACCCAGTACTTC.

V gene TRBV5-1 combines with J gene TRBJ2-3; the D gene is possibly TRBD2 (6 bases). The V and J ends lost 4 bases and 4 bases respectively, with 16 bases between them. The CDR3 totals 15 residues. Germline V lookup: CDR1 SGHRS, CDR2 YFSETQ. The CDR3, as DNA: TGCGCCAGCAGCGGGACTCTTCCCAGCGCAGATACGCAGTATTTT. Encoded protein: CASSGTLPSADTQYF.

The chain joins TRBV12-3 or TRBV12-4 to TRBJ2-3, with 8 nucleotides matching TRBD2. With 6 bases clipped from V and 3 bases from J, the junction kept 11 bases outside the gene matches. The CDR3 spans 16 residues. CDR3 residues: CASSPGTSFPTDTQYF. In nucleotides, the CDR3 is TGTGCCAGCAGCCCCGGGACTAGTTTCCCGACAGATACGCAGTATTTT.

The CDR3 DNA is TGTGCCAGCACCGGGATCCGGACACTGGGTGAAAAACTGTTTTTT. Its protein is CASTGIRTLGEKLFF. The rearrangement uses TRBV28 and TRBJ1-4; maybe TRBD1 (5 bases). CDR3 length: 15 residues. Trimming took off 7 bases at V and 7 bases at J, with 19 bases between the two ends. CDR1 is MDHEN, CDR2 SYDVKM, per germline.

The rearrangement links TRBV12-3 or TRBV12-4 to TRBJ2-7, with 10 bases fitting TRBD2. The CDR3 is 16 residues long. V lost 3 bases, J lost 5 bases, and 10 bases stayed unmatched. CDR3 protein: CASSFVGSGRAHEQYF. The CDR3 nucleotides read TGTGCCAGCAGTTTCGTTGGGAGCGGGAGGGCCCACGAGCAGTACTTC.

This clonotype was detected a few times. The chain is built from TRBV5-1 and TRBJ2-2; D gene ambiguous. The CDR3 has 16 residues. Trimming pared 3 bases from V and 0 bases from J, leaving 12 bases between. Germline V gene data show CDR1 as SGHRS and CDR2 as YFSETQ. The CDR3 sequence is CASSSSPATNTGELFF. The CDR3 DNA reads TGCGCCAGCAGCTCCTCCCCCGCTACGAACACCGGGGAGCTGTTTTTT.

This clonotype was seen a few times. V gene TRBV9 combines with J gene TRBJ2-2; 8 nucleotides match TRBD2. This CDR3 contains 15 residues. Looked up from germline, CDR1 is SGDLS and CDR2 is YYNGEE. After removal of 2 bases from V and 7 bases from J, the junction contained 7 bases not matched to a gene. The CDR3 coding sequence is TGTGCCAGCAGCGTTAGCGGGATTGGAGTCGGGGAGCTGTTTTTT. Translating it yields CASSVSGIGVGELFF.

This chain uses TRBV28 with TRBJ2-5; D unclear. Trimming stripped 4 bases from V and 4 bases from J, with 7 bases between. In germline, CDR1 is MDHEN, CDR2 SYDVKM. This CDR3 spans 12 amino acids. CDR3 protein: CASSSQRETQYF. In DNA form, the CDR3 reads TGTGCCAGCAGTTCGCAGCGAGAGACCCAGTACTTC.

Only a few counts were recorded for this clonotype. In DNA, the CDR3 is TGCAGTGCTAGAGAGGCCGGCCGTGGCAATCAGCCCCAGCATTTT. This translates into CSAREAGRGNQPQHF. This sequence joins TRBV20-1 and TRBJ1-5; D gene unclear. Per germline, CDR1 DFQATT and CDR2 SNEGSKA (reference sequence). Trimming removed 0 bases at V and 2 bases at J, with 11 bases between. The CDR3 covers 15 residues.

The V gene is TRBV19, the J gene TRBJ1-2; D ambiguous. This CDR3 comprises 13 residues. Germline CDR1 is LNHDA and CDR2 is SQIVND (reference sequence). The V and J ends lost 3 bases and 8 bases respectively, with 13 bases between them. The CDR3 DNA follows: TGTGCCAGTAGTATTTCGCGGGTTAGCGGCTACACCTTC. Protein product: CASSISRVSGYTF. Complete variable domain (other parts from reference TRBV19 and TRBJ1-2): DGGITQSPKYLFRKEGQNVTLSCEQNLNHDAMYWYRQDPGQGLRLIYYSQIVNDFQKGDIAEGYSVSREKKESFPLTVTSAQKNPTAFYLCASSISRVSGYTFGSGTRLTVV.

The rearrangement links TRBV18 to TRBJ2-7; the D gene is possibly TRBD1 (6 bases). CDR3 length equals 15 residues. Between the trimmed V and J ends, which lost 2 bases and 4 bases, there was a span of 15 bases. The germline V gene encodes CDR1 KGHSH and CDR2 LQKENI. The CDR3 nucleotides read TGTGCCAGCTCACCAGCGCCGATTCAGGGGTACGAGCAGTACTTC. It specifies CASSPAPIQGYEQYF.

This chain links TRBV29-1 with TRBJ2-7; 8 positions agree with TRBD2. This CDR3 is 14 amino acids long. V lost 6 bases, J lost 3 bases, and 10 bases stayed unmatched. Germline CDR1 and CDR2: SQVTM and ANQGSEA. Here the CDR3 DNA reads TGCAGCGTGGGGCTTACTAGCGGACTCTACGAGCAGTACTTC. Its protein product is CSVGLTSGLYEQYF.

This clonotype appeared a few times. One end of the junction does not line up with germline, which may come from a read error. This rearrangement joins TRBV10-3 to TRBJ1-3; TRBD1 is a possible D gene (6 bases). The CDR3 sequence is 12 residues long. Germline CDR1 reads ENHRY; CDR2 reads SYGVKD. CDR3 nucleotides: TGTGCCAGCAGTCAAGGGGGAGACACCATATATTTT. It codes for CASSQGGDTIYF.

This clonotype was seen once. The CDR3 sequence is CSARGYRGNNEQFF. CDR3 bases: TGCAGTGCTAGAGGGTACCGGGGGAACAATGAGCAGTTCTTC. The rearrangement uses TRBV20-1 and TRBJ2-1; the D gene is possibly TRBD2 (6 bases). Germline-derived CDR1 and CDR2 are DFQATT and SNEGSKA (reference sequence). V lost 1 base and J 5 bases, leaving 12 bases between the germline ends. The length of the CDR3 is 14 residues.

The gene calls are TRBV5-5 and TRBJ2-3; maybe TRBD1 (6 bases). V shed 1 base and J shed 5 bases, with 14 bases lying between them. Germline CDR1 SGHKS, CDR2 YYEKEE (reference sequence). The CDR3 totals 15 residues. CDR3 loop: CASSLLTGRVDTQYF. CDR3 sequence (DNA): TGTGCCAGCAGCTTGCTTACAGGGCGGGTAGATACGCAGTATTTT.